The entry below describes one TCR beta chain. The antigen remains undetermined. TCRdb reanalysed the 5' RACE reads using MiXCR and keeps one entry per CDR3 protein. The top ten hold approximately 2.9% of the sample, which has a few hundred thousand distinct CDR3 sequences, 20% to 25% seen once. This sample was included in a study of identical twins. Study-wide results and caveats: Cross-sectional statistical analysis was relied on for the conclusions, without the same donors being followed. Models underpredicted monozygotic twin sharing of out-of-frame TCR alpha.

The same sample was also studied in work on T cells expressing NK-cell markers. From that report: Each TCR beta repertoire originated in sorted T cells that were CD3+CD56+NKG2C+, CD3+CD56+NKG2C- or CD3+CD56-NKG2C+.

The sequencing sample was made of CD4+ T cells sorted from blood. The receptor was derived from a woman aged 18-29 years in good health.

This chain's CDR3 is CASRLGLAGTEQYF. The CDR3 DNA is TGTGCCAGCAGACTGGGACTAGCGGGAACCGAGCAGTACTTC. The chain combines TRBV12-3 or TRBV12-4 with TRBJ2-7; 13 nucleotides line up with TRBD2. The length of the CDR3 is 14 residues. After removal of 6 bases from V and 6 bases from J, the junction contained 5 bases not matched to a gene.